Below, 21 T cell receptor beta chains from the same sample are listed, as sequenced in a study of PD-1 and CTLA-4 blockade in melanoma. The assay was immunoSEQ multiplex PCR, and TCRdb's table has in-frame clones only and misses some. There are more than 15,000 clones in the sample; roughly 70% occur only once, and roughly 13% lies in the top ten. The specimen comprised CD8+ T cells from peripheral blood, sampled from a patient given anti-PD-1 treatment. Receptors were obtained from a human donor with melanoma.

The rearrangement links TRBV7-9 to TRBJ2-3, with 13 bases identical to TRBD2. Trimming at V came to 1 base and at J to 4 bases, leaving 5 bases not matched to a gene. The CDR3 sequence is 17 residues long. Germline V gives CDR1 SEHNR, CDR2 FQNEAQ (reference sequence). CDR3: CASSLGGLAGLSDTQYF. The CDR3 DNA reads TGTGCCAGCAGCTTAGGGGGACTAGCGGGATTGTCAGATACGCAGTATTTT.

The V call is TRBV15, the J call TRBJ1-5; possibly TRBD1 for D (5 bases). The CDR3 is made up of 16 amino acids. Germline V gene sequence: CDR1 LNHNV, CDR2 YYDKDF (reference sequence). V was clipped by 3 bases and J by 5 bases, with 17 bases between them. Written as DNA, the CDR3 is TGTGCCACCAGCAGGAGGGACTTAGGGTACGATCAGCCCCAGCATTTT. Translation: CATSRRDLGYDQPQHF.

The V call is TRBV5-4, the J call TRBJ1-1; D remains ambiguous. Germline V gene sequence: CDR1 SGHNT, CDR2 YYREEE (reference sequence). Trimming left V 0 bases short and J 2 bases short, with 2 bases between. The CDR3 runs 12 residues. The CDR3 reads CASSLVNTEAFF. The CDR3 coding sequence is TGTGCCAGCAGCTTGGTAAACACTGAAGCTTTCTTT.

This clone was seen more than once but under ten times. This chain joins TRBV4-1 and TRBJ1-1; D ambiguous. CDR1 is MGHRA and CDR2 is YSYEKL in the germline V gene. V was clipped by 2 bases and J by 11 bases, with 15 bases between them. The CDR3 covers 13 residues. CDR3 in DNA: TGCGCCAGCAGCCAAAGAATTGGGTTGGGTGCTTTCTTT. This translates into CASSQRIGLGAFF.

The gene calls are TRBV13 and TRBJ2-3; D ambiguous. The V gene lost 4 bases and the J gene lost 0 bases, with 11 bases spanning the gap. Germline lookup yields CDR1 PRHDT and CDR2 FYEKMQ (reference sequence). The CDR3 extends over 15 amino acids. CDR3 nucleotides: TGTGCCAGCAGCTCCGACTTAGCTAGCACAGATACGCAGTATTTT. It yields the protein CASSSDLASTDTQYF.

The CDR3 DNA reads TGTGCCAGCAGCACCTGGGACAGGGGCTCAAAAGAAAAACTGTTTTTT. It codes for CASSTWDRGSKEKLFF. The genes are TRBV7-9 and TRBJ1-4, with 10 positions matching TRBD1. Trimming removed 5 bases from V and 8 bases from J; junction bases left unmatched: 11. The CDR3 spans 16 residues. From germline, CDR1 is SEHNR and CDR2 FQNEAQ (reference sequence).

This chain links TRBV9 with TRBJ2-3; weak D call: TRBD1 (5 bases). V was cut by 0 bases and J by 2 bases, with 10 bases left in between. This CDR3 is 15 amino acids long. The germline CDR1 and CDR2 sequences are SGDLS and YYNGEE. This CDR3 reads CASSVGGSPTDTQYF. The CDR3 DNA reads TGTGCCAGCAGCGTAGGGGGCAGCCCCACAGATACGCAGTATTTT.

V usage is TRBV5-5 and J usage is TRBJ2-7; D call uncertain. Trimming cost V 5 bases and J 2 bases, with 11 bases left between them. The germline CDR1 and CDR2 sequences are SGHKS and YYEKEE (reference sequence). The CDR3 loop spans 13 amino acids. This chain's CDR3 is CASSPPGPYEQYF. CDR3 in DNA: TGTGCCAGCAGTCCCCCAGGACCCTACGAGCAGTACTTC.

The CDR3 coding sequence is TGTGCCACCAGCAGAGATCGGGAGGTACCCTTAAACTATGGCTACACCTTC. This gives the protein CATSRDREVPLNYGYTF. This chain links TRBV15 with TRBJ1-2, with D hard to call. V was cut by 0 bases and J by 2 bases, with 16 bases left in between. Germline values: CDR1 LNHNV, CDR2 YYDKDF (reference sequence). The CDR3 extends over 17 amino acids.

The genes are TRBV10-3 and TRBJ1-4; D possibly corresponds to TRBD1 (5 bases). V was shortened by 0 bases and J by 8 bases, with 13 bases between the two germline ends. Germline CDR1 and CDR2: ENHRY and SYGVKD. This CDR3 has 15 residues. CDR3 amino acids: CAISESGGAEEKLFF. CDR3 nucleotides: TGTGCCATCAGTGAGTCGGGAGGGGCAGAGGAAAAACTGTTTTTT.

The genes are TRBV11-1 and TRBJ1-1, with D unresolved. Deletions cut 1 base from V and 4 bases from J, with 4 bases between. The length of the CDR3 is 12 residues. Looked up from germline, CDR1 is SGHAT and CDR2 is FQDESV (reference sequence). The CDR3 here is CASSLGRTEAFF. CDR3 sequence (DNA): TGTGCCAGCAGCTTAGGTCGCACTGAAGCTTTCTTT.

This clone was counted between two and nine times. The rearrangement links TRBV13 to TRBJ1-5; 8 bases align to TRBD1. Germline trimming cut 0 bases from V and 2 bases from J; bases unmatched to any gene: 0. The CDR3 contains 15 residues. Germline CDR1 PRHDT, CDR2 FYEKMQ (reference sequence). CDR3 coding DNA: TGTGCCAGCAGCTTAGGGGACAGGGGCAATCAGCCCCAGCATTTT. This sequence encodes CASSLGDRGNQPQHF.

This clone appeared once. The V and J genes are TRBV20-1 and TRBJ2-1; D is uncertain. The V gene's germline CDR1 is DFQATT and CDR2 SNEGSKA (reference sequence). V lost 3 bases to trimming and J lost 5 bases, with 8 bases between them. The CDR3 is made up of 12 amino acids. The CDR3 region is CSASHTNNEQFF. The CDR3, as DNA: TGCAGTGCTAGTCATACCAACAATGAGCAGTTCTTC.

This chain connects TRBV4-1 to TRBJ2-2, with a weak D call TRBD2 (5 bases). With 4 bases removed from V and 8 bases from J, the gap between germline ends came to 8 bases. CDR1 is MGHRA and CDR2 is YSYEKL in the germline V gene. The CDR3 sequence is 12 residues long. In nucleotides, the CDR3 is TGCGCCAGCAGCCTGAGAGGGGGGGAGCTGTTTTTT. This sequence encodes CASSLRGGELFF.

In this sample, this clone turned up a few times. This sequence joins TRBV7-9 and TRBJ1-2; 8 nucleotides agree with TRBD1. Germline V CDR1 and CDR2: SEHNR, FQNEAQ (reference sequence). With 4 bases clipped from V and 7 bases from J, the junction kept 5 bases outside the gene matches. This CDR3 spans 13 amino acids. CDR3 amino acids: CASSSPGGTGYTF. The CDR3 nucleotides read TGTGCCAGCAGCTCTCCAGGGGGCACTGGCTACACCTTC.

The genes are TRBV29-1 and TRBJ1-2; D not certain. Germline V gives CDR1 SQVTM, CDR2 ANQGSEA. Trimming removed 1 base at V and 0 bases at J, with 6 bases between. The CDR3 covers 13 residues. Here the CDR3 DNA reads TGCAGCGTTGAAGCCGGGACTAACTATGGCTACACCTTC. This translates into CSVEAGTNYGYTF.

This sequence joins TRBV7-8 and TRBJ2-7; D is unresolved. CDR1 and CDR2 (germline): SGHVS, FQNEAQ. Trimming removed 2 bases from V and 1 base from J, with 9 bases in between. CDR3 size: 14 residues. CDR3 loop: CASSLPKLSYEQYF. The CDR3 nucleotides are TGTGCCAGCAGCTTACCCAAGCTTTCCTACGAGCAGTACTTC.

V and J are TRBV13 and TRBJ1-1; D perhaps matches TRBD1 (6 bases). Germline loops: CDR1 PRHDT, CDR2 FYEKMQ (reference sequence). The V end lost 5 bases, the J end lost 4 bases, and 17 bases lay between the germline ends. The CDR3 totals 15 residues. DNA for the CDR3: TGTGCCAGCAGCCTCCCAGGACAGATTTTCACTGAAGCTTTCTTT. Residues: CASSLPGQIFTEAFF.

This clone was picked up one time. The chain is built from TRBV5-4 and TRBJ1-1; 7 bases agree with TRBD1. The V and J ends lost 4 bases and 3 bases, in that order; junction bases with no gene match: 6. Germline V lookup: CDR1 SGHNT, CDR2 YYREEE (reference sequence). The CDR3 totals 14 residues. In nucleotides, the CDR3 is TGTGCCAGCAGCCCGACAGGGCTGGACACTGAAGCTTTCTTT. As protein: CASSPTGLDTEAFF.

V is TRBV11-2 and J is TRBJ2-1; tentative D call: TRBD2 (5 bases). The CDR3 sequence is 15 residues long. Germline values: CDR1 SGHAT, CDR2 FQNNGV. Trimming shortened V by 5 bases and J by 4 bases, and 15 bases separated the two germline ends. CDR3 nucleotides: TGTGCCAGCAGCCACCTGGAGGACCCGTACAATGAGCAGTTCTTC. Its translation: CASSHLEDPYNEQFF.

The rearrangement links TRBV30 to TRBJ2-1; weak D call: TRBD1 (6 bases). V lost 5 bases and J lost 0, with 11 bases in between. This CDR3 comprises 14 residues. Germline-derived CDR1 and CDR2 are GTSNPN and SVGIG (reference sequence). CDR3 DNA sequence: TGTGCCTGGTCAACAGGGAACTCCTACAATGAGCAGTTCTTC. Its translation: CAWSTGNSYNEQFF.